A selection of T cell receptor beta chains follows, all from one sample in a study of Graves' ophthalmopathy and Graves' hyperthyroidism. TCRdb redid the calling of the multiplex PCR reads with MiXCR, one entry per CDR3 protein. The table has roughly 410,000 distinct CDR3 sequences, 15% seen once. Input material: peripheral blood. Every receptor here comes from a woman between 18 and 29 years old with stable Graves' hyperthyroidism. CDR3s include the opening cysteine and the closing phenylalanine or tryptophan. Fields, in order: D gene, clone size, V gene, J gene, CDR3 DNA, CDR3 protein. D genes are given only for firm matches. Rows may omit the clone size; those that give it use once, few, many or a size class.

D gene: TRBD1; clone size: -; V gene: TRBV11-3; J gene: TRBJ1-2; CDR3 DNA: TGTGCCAGCAGCTCGGACAGGGCGTCCTCTTATGGCTACACCTTC; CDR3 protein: CASSSDRASSYGYTF
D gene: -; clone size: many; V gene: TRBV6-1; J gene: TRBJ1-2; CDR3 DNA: TGTGCCAGCAGTGAAGCGGGGGGCATCTATGGCTACACCTTC; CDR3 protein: CASSEAGGIYGYTF
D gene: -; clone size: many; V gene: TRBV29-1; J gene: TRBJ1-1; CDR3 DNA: TGCAGCGGGGAGATGAACACTGAAGCTTTCTTT; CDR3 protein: CSGEMNTEAFF
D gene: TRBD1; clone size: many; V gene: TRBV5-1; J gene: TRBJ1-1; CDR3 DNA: TGCGCCAGCAGCCCCGGGACAGCGGGCACTGAAGCTTTCTTT; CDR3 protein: CASSPGTAGTEAFF
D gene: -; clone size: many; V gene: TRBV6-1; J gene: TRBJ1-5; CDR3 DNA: TGTGCCAGCAGTCAAGGGACCGATAGCAATCAGCCCCAGCATTTT; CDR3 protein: CASSQGTDSNQPQHF
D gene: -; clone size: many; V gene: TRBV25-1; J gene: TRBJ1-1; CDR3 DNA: TGTGCCAGCAGTGATGGTTGGTCTGAAGCTTTCTTT; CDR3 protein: CASSDGWSEAFF
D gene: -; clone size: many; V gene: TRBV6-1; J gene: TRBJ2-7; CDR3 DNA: TGTGCCAGCAGTACCCGGGGCTCCTACGAGCAGTACTTC; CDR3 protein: CASSTRGSYEQYF
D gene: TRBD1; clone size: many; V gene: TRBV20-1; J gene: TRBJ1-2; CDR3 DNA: TGCAGTGCTAGTGCTGGGACAGGGGGAATATATGGCTACACCTTC; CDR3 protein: CSASAGTGGIYGYTF
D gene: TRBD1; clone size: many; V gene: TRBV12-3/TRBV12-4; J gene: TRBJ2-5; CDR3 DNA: TGTGCCAGCAGTAAACGACAGGGAACGGTGAAGACCCAGTACTTC; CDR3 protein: CASSKRQGTVKTQYF
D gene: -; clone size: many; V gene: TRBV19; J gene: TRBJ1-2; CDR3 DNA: TGTGCCGGTGGGGGCGCGGGCTATGGCTACACCTTC; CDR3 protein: CAGGGAGYGYTF
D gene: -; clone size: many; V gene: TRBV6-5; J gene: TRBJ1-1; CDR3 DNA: TGTGCCAGCAGTTACACGTTTGGGGAGGTGGGGAACACTGAAGCTTTCTTT; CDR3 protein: CASSYTFGEVGNTEAFF
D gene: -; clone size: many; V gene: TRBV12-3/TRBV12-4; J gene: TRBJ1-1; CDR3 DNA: TGTGCCAGCGAGTTTAATTCAGGGGCCAGGAGGAACACTGAAGCTTTCTTT; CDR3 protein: CASEFNSGARRNTEAFF
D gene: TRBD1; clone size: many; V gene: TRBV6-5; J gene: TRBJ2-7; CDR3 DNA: TGTGCCAGCAGTTACTCAACAGGGGGCTACGAGCAGTACTTC; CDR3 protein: CASSYSTGGYEQYF
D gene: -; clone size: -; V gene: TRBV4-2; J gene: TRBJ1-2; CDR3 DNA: TGTGCCAGCAGCCCCCCGGGGGGGTCGGTCTACACCTTC; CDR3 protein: CASSPPGGSVYTF
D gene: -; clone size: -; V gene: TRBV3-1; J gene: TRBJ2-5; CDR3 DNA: TGTGCCAGCAGCCAAGCGGGACTCATAAGGGAGACCCAGTACTTC; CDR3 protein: CASSQAGLIRETQYF
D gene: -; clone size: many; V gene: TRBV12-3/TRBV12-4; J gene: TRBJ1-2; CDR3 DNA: TGTGCCAGCAGGGTTGGGGGACATTCTTCGGGCTACACCTTC; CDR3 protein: CASRVGGHSSGYTF
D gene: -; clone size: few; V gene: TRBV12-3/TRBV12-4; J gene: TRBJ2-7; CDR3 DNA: TGTGCCAGCAGTCCCCGCAGGGGCTCCTTCTACGAGCAGTACTTC; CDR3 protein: CASSPRRGSFYEQYF
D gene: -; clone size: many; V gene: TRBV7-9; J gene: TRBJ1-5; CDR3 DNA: TGTGCCGTCGGGCGTCAGCCCCAGCATTTT; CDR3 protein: CAVGRQPQHF
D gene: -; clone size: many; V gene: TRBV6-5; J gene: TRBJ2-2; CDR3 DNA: TGTGCCAGCAGTTACGCGTCAGAGGGGCCCAACACCGGGGAGCTGTTTTTT; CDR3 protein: CASSYASEGPNTGELFF
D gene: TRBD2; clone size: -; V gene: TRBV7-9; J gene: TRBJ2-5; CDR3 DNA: TGTGCCAGCAGCACGACTAGCGGGGGGGCATATGAGACCCAGTACTTC; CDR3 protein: CASSTTSGGAYETQYF
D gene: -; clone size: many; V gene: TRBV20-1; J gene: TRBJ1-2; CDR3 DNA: TGCAGTCCACGCCTACTTGAGAGCTACACCTTC; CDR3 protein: CSPRLLESYTF
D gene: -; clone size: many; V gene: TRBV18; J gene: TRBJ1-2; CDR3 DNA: TGTGCCAGCTCACCACAGACAGGAGAGAACTATGGCTACACCTTC; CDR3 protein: CASSPQTGENYGYTF
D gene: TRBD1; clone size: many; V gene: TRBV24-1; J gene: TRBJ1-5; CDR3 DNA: TGTGCCACCAGTGATGCTGACAGGGGTGGCAATCAGCCCCAGCATTTT; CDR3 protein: CATSDADRGGNQPQHF
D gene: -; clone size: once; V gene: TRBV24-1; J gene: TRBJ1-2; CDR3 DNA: TGTGCCACCAGTGGAGGGCCAGGGTTCTATGGCTACACCTTC; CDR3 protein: CATSGGPGFYGYTF
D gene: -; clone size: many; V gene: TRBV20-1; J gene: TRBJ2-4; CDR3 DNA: TGCAGTGGGGAGGGGGAGGGGGATAAAAACATTCAGTACTTC; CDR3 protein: CSGEGEGDKNIQYF
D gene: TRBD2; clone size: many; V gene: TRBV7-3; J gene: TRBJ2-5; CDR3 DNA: TGTGCCAGCAGTTATCTCCCAGTGACGGGAGGAGAGACCCAGTACTTC; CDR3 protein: CASSYLPVTGGETQYF
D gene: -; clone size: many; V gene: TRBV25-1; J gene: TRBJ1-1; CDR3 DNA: TGTGCCAGCAGTGAATGGGGAGGGGGAAGCACTGAAGCTTTCTTT; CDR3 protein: CASSEWGGGSTEAFF
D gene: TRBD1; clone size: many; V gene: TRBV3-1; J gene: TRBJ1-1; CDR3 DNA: TGTGCCAGCAGCCCCGTCCCGGGACAGGGGTTGAACACTGAAGCTTTCTTT; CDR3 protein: CASSPVPGQGLNTEAFF
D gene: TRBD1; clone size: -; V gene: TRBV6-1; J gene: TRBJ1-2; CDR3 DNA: TGTGCCAGCAGTGAAGCGGGACAGGGATCTTTACGTGGCTACACCTTC; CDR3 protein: CASSEAGQGSLRGYTF
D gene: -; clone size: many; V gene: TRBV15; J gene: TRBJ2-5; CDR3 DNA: TGTGCCACCACAAACAGGGACCAGGAGACCCAGTACTTC; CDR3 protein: CATTNRDQETQYF
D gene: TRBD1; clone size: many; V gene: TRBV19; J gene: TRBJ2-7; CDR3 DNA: TGTGCCAGTAGAGGTACAGGGGGCAGGTCCTACGAGCAGTACTTC; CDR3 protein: CASRGTGGRSYEQYF
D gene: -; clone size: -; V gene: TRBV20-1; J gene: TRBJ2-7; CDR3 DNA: TGCAGTGCTAGACAGCCTAGGATGTACGAGCAGTACTTC; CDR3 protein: CSARQPRMYEQYF
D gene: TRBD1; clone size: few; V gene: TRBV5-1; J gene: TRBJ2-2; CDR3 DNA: TGCGCCAGCAGCCTCGACCGACAGGGGTTAAACACCGGGGAGCTGTTTTTT; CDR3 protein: CASSLDRQGLNTGELFF
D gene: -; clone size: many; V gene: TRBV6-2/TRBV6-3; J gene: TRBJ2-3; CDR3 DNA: TGTGCCAGCAGTTACTGGCCGGGCCCTAGCACAGATACGCAGTATTTT; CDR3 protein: CASSYWPGPSTDTQYF
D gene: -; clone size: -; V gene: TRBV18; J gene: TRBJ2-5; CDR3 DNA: TGTGCCAGCTCACCACCCGGGACAACCCAAGAGACCCAGTACTTC; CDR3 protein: CASSPPGTTQETQYF
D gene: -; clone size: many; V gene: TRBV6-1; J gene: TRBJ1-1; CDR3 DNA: TGTGCCAGCAGTCGCACGAACACTGAAGCTTTCTTT; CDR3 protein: CASSRTNTEAFF
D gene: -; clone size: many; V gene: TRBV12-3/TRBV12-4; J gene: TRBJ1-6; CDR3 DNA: TGTGCCAGCAGTTTAGCATCGGGATTAGGCGGTTCACCCCTCCACTTT; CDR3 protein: CASSLASGLGGSPLHF
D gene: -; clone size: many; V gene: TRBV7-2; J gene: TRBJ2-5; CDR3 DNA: TGTGCCAGCAGCTTCCTCGGGAATCAAGAGACCCAGTACTTC; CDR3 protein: CASSFLGNQETQYF
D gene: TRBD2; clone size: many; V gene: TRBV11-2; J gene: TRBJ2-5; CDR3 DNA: TGTGCCAGCAGCTTAAGACTAGCGGGGACGCAAGAGACCCAGTACTTC; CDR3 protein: CASSLRLAGTQETQYF
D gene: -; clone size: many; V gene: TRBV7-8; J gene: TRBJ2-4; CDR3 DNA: TGTGCCAGCAGCTTAAGGGTTTTGGTAGCCAAAAACATTCAGTACTTC; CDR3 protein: CASSLRVLVAKNIQYF
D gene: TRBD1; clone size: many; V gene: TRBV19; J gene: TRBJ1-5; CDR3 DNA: TGTGCCAGTAGTATGGGCAGGGGGCGGGATCAGCCCCAGCATTTT; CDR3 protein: CASSMGRGRDQPQHF
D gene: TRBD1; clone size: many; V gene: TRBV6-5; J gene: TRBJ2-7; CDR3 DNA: TGTGCCAGCAGTTCGTCACAGGGGGCCTACGAGCAGTACTTC; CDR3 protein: CASSSSQGAYEQYF
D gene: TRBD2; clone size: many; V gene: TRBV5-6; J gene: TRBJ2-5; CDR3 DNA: TGTGCCAGCAGCCCCCATGGCGGGGGGGCGGGAGAGACCCAGTACTTC; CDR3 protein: CASSPHGGGAGETQYF
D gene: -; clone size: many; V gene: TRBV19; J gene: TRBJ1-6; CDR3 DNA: TGTGCCAGTAGTATAGGGCAAAACCTGGGCTCACCCCTCCACTTT; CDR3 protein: CASSIGQNLGSPLHF
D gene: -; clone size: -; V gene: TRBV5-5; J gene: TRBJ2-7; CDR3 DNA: TGTGCCAGCAGCTTGGCCCTGACAGTAACCTACGAGCAGTACTTC; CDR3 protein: CASSLALTVTYEQYF
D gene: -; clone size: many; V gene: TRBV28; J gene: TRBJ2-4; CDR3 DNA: TGTGCCAGCAGTTTCATGAGAATAGCCAAAAACATTCAGTACTTC; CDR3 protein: CASSFMRIAKNIQYF
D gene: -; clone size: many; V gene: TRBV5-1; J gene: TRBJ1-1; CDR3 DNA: TGCGCCAGCAGCCCGGAGGTGGGGGGACAGAACACTGAAGCTTTCTTT; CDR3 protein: CASSPEVGGQNTEAFF
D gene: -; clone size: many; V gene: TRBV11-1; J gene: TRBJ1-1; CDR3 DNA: TGTGCCAGCAAAACTAGCGGGGGAAACAGGGCAGCTGAAGCTTTCTTT; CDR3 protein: CASKTSGGNRAAEAFF
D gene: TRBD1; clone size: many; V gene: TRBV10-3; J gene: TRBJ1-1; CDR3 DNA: TGTGCCATCAGGGACAGGGGGATAATGAACACTGAAGCTTTCTTT; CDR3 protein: CAIRDRGIMNTEAFF
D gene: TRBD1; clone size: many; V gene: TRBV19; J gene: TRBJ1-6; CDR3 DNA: TGTGCCAGTAGTATCTACAGGGGGAATTCACCCCTCCACTTT; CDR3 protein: CASSIYRGNSPLHF
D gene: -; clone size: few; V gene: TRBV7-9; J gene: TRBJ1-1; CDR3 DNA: TGTGCCAGCAGCTTCACCTACATGAACACTGAAGCTTTCTTT; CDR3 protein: CASSFTYMNTEAFF
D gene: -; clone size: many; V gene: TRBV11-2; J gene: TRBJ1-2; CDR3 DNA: TGTGCCAGCAGCCCGATCGGGGGACGCAACTATGGCTACACCTTC; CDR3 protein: CASSPIGGRNYGYTF
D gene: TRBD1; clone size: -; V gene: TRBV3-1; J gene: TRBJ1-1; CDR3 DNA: TGTGCCAGCAGCCACTTCTTTGGGGACAGTGAAGCTTTCTTT; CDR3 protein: CASSHFFGDSEAFF
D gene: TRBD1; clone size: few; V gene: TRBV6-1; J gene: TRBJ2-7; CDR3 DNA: TGTGCCAGCAATCAGGACAGGGGGCGTCGCGAGCAGTACTTC; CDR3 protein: CASNQDRGRREQYF
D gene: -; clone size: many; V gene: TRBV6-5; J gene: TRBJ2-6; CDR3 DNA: TGTGCCACCCTAAAAGGTGGGGCCAACGTCCTGACTTTC; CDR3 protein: CATLKGGANVLTF